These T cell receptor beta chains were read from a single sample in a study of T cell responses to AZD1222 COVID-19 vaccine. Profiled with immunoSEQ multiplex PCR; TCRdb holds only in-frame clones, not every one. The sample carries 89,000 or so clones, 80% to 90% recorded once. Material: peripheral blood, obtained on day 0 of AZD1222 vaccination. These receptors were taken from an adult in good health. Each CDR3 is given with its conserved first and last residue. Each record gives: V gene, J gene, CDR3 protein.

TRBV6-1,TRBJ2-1,CASSDNLGFWSYNEQFF
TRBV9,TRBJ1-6,CASSRAANSPLHF
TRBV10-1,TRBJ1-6,CASSGTRGPESPLHF
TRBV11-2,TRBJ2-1,CASRDPIDNEQFF
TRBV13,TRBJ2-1,CASRGSGRAGEQFF
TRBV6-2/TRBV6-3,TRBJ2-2,CASSLSGNTGELFF
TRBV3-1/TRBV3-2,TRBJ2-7,CASSQEEGRSEQYF
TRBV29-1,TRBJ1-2,CSVELPAYYGYTF
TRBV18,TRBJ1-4,CASSPPVGRSNEKLFF
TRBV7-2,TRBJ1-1,CASTGQMNTEAFF
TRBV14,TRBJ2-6,CASSQDAPGANVLTF
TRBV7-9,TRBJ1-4,CASTRGGRPILNEKLFF
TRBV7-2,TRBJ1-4,CASSSWRGQGSEKLFF
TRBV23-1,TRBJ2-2,CASSSGTSRKNTGELFF
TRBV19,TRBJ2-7,CASSPPGLFYEQYF
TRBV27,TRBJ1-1,CAIRKVGDTEAFF
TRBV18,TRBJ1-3,CASSLDRLGNTIYF
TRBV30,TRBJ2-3,CAWSVPGTDTQYF
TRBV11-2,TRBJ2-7,CASSSGTSGRPGLFEQYF
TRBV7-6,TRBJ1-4,CASSLQATNEKLFF
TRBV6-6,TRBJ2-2,CASSYVSTGELFF
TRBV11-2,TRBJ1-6,CASSTQQQGAVNSPLHF
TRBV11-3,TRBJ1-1,CASSPRGTANTEAFF
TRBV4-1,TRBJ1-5,CASSQENDQPQHF
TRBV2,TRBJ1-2,CATRDPPGGYTF
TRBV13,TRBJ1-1,CASSPDGGGHTEAFF
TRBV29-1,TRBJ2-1,CSVPLVGQFF
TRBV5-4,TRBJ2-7,CASSMRLAYEQYF
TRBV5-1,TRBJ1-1,CASSPGPESEAFF
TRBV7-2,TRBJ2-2,CASSLGLITGELFF
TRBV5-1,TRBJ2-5,CASLGETQYF
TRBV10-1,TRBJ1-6,CASTYNRTGVDSPLHF
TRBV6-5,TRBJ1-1,CASRITLSTPAFF
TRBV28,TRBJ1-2,CASSTLGQGSGGYTF
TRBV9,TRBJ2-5,CASSVDDSGTQYF
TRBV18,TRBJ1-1,CASSPSQPNTEAFF